These 20 T cell receptor beta chains share one sample of origin, sequenced in a study of cytomegalovirus exposure and HLA in healthy donors. In the PCR, 60 Vbeta and 13 Jbeta primers were used. The assay was immunoSEQ multiplex PCR, and TCRdb's table has in-frame clones only and misses some. The sample gives 200,000 to 250,000 clones, approximately 78% of which show up once; 2.7% is in the top ten. The specimen was PBMCs. These receptors were taken from a woman between 35 and 50 years old in good health and CMV-seronegative.

The rearrangement joins TRBV27 to TRBJ2-3; 7 positions match TRBD1. The CDR3 sequence is 15 residues long. Trimming took 3 bases from V and 4 from J; bases not matched to a gene: 7. Germline CDR1 MNHEY, CDR2 SMNVEV (reference sequence). The CDR3 DNA follows: TGTGCCAGCAGTTTCGTTCGACAGGGCGCAGATACGCAGTATTTT. This encodes CASSFVRQGADTQYF.

This clone was counted once. The chain uses TRBV27 and TRBJ1-1, with 8 bases fitting TRBD1. Per the germline V gene, CDR1 is MNHEY and CDR2 is SMNVEV (reference sequence). V lost 5 bases and J lost 7; bases outside the gene matches: 9. CDR3 length: 14 residues. CDR3 region: CASSRRTGQVEAFF. DNA of the CDR3: TGTGCCAGCAGTCGTAGGACAGGGCAAGTTGAAGCTTTCTTT.

The chain couples TRBV15 to TRBJ1-1; TRBD1 is a possible D gene (5 bases). Germline CDR1 is LNHNV and CDR2 is YYDKDF (reference sequence). This CDR3 spans 14 amino acids. The V end lost 0 bases, the J end lost 6 bases, and 11 bases lay between the germline ends. The CDR3 DNA reads as TGTGCCACCAGCAGAGATGGGGGACTCTCTGAAGCTTTCTTT. As protein: CATSRDGGLSEAFF. Using reference TRBV15 and TRBJ1-1 for the parts outside the CDR3, the full variable domain is DAMVIQNPRYQVTQFGKPVTLSCSQTLNHNVMYWYQQKSSQAPKLLFHYYDKDFNNEADTPDNFQSRRPNTSFCFLDIRSPGLGDTAMYLCATSRDGGLSEAFFGQGTRLTVV.

Regarding this clone: Other DNA sequences from this sample encode an identical CDR3 as well. Written as DNA, the CDR3 is TGTGCCTGGAGTGGCGCCCCGTACGAGCAGTACTTC. Its protein product is CAWSGAPYEQYF. This rearrangement joins TRBV30 to TRBJ2-7; no firm D call. The CDR3 runs 12 residues. V dropped 1 base and J dropped 4 bases, with 8 bases sitting between them. Looked up from germline, CDR1 is GTSNPN and CDR2 is SVGIG (reference sequence).

V usage is TRBV5-6 and J usage is TRBJ1-1; tentatively, D is TRBD1 (5 bases). With 1 base removed from V and 10 bases from J, the gap between germline ends came to 14 bases. Germline CDR1 is SGHDT and CDR2 is YYEEEE. The CDR3 covers 13 residues. As DNA, the CDR3 is TGTGCCAGCAGCTTGTTTCGGGGGATGGGAGCTTTCTTT. Encoded protein: CASSLFRGMGAFF.

V usage is TRBV14 and J usage is TRBJ2-7, with D perhaps TRBD1 (6 bases). The CDR3 length is 14 residues. The V end was cut by 4 bases, the J end by 0 bases, with 10 bases between. Germline V gene sequence: CDR1 SGHDN, CDR2 FVKESK. The CDR3 DNA reads as TGTGCCAGCAGCCGACAGGAGAACTCCTACGAGCAGTACTTC. It encodes CASSRQENSYEQYF.

This rearrangement joins TRBV4-1 to TRBJ2-7; D might be TRBD2 (5 bases). The CDR3 has 12 amino acids. Trimming stripped 1 base from V and 4 bases from J, with 5 bases between. Germline V gene data show CDR1 as MGHRA and CDR2 as YSYEKL. CDR3 region: CASSQGRYEQYF. CDR3 sequence (DNA): TGCGCCAGCAGCCAAGGGAGGTACGAGCAGTACTTC.

The V and J genes are TRBV15 and TRBJ2-3; no clear D gene. This CDR3 is 13 amino acids long. The V gene's germline CDR1 is LNHNV and CDR2 YYDKDF (reference sequence). The germline V and J ends were trimmed by 0 bases and 2 bases, with 3 bases remaining between them. CDR3 in amino acids: CATSRDITDTQYF. The CDR3 bases are TGTGCCACCAGCAGAGATATCACAGATACGCAGTATTTT.

Only one count was recorded for this clone. V gene TRBV14 combines with J gene TRBJ2-1; tentative D call: TRBD2 (5 bases). V lost 1 base and J 5 bases, leaving 24 bases between the germline ends. The CDR3 totals 19 residues. Germline assignment: CDR1 SGHDN and CDR2 FVKESK. The CDR3 region is CASSQVGLLIRRRDNEQFF. The CDR3 DNA reads TGTGCCAGCAGCCAAGTCGGTCTCTTGATTCGGCGGCGGGACAATGAGCAGTTCTTC.

The chain employs TRBV19 and TRBJ2-1, with 8 bases fitting TRBD1. Per germline, CDR1 LNHDA and CDR2 SQIVND (reference sequence). CDR3 length: 15 amino acids. V lost 8 bases to trimming and J lost 6 bases; unmatched junction nucleotides: 12. The CDR3 loop is CASLPDRGSTNEQFF. The CDR3 DNA follows: TGTGCCAGTCTCCCCGACAGGGGATCCACCAATGAGCAGTTCTTC.

V is TRBV2 and J is TRBJ2-2; TRBD1 agrees at 11 bases. CDR3 length equals 15 residues. V gave up 4 bases and J gave up 4 bases; unmatched junction bases: 2. The germline V gene has CDR1 SNHLY and CDR2 FYNNEI. The CDR3 sequence: CASSGDRGSTGELFF. CDR3 bases: TGTGCCAGCAGTGGGGACAGGGGGTCCACCGGGGAGCTGTTTTTT. Full variable domain (missing parts from reference TRBV2 and TRBJ2-2): EPEVTQTPSHQVTQMGQEVILRCVPISNHLYFYWYRQILGQKVEFLVSFYNNEISEKSEIFDDQFSVERPDGSNFTLKIRSTKLEDSAMYFCASSGDRGSTGELFFGEGSRLTVL.

The chain is built from TRBV5-1 and TRBJ1-5; D might be TRBD1 (6 bases). V gave up 4 bases and J gave up 5 bases, with 22 bases separating them. The germline V gene has CDR1 SGHRS and CDR2 YFSETQ. The CDR3 is 17 amino acids. CDR3 DNA sequence: TGCGCCAGCAGCCGTTTGTTGAGGACAGACTTGGATCAGCCCCAGCATTTT. Translating gives CASSRLLRTDLDQPQHF.

This clone was detected only once. DNA for the CDR3: TGTGCCAGCAGCTTAAGACAGACGCAAGAGACCCAGTACTTC. Its protein product is CASSLRQTQETQYF. The rearrangement links TRBV5-6 to TRBJ2-5; TRBD1 is a possible D gene (5 bases). The CDR3 totals 14 residues. V was clipped by 2 bases and J by 2 bases, with 10 bases between them. The germline V gene encodes CDR1 SGHDT and CDR2 YYEEEE.

The rearrangement joins TRBV7-8 to TRBJ1-3, with 8 bases fitting TRBD1. J was trimmed by 4 bases and V by 5 bases; bases with no gene match: 1. The CDR3 sequence is 13 residues long. CDR1 is SGHVS and CDR2 is FQNEAQ in the germline V gene. In nucleotides, the CDR3 is TGTGCCAGCAGCGGGGACAGGGGAAACACCATATATTTT. Amino acids: CASSGDRGNTIYF. The full variable domain, in which reference TRBV7-8 and TRBJ1-3 provide the parts outside the CDR3, is GAGVSQSPRYKVAKRGQDVALRCDPISGHVSLFWYQQALGQGPEFLTYFQNEAQLDKSGLPSDRFFAERPEGSVSTLKIQRTQQEDSAVYLCASSGDRGNTIYFGEGSWLTVV.

The chain couples TRBV18 to TRBJ1-3; perhaps TRBD1 as D (5 bases). V was shortened by 2 bases and J by 0 bases, with 20 bases between the two germline ends. The CDR3 sequence is 19 residues long. Per germline, CDR1 KGHSH and CDR2 LQKENI. CDR3 bases: TGTGCCAGCTCACCAGGGGCGAGACAGCCCGGTCTCTCTGGAAACACCATATATTTT. Translation gives CASSPGARQPGLSGNTIYF.

V usage is TRBV6-6 and J usage is TRBJ1-2, with D maybe TRBD1 (5 bases). Trimming cost V 6 bases and J 5 bases, with 13 bases left between them. The germline gives CDR1 MNHNY, CDR2 SVGAGI (reference sequence). The CDR3 totals 13 residues. As DNA, the CDR3 is TGTGCCAGCAGCACCGACAGATTTTATGGCTACACCTTC. Protein product: CASSTDRFYGYTF.

The chain uses TRBV28 and TRBJ1-2; 7 bases map to TRBD1. Germline V gene sequence: CDR1 MDHEN, CDR2 SYDVKM. The CDR3 is made up of 15 amino acids. Trimming removed 1 base from V and 8 bases from J; junction bases left unmatched: 10. The DNA of the CDR3 is TGTGCCAGCAGTTTATCCCCGACAGGGCCTTTGGGCTACACCTTC. Amino acid sequence: CASSLSPTGPLGYTF.

This chain uses TRBV9 with TRBJ1-1, with TRBD1 as a possible D gene (6 bases). V was trimmed by 0 bases and J by 2 bases, leaving 8 bases between them. Germline values: CDR1 SGDLS, CDR2 YYNGEE. The CDR3 length is 14 residues. The CDR3 DNA is TGTGCCAGCAGCGTAGTTGGGGGCAACACTGAAGCTTTCTTT. This gives the protein CASSVVGGNTEAFF.

This rearrangement joins TRBV10-2 to TRBJ2-7; tentative D call: TRBD1 (6 bases). Trimming cost V 2 bases and J 9 bases, with 26 bases left between them. There are 17 residues in the CDR3. The germline V gene encodes CDR1 WSHSY and CDR2 SAAADI. This chain's CDR3 is CASSEGQIYQTVTGQYF. CDR3 DNA sequence: TGCGCCAGCAGTGAGGGACAGATCTATCAAACCGTTACGGGGCAGTACTTC.

The V call is TRBV6-5, the J call TRBJ2-2; 9 bases are shared with TRBD2. The CDR3 covers 14 residues. Germline V gives CDR1 MNHEY, CDR2 SVGAGI. With V trimmed by 8 bases and J by 7 bases, 8 bases remained unmatched. The CDR3 sequence is CASGGLAGRGELFF. The CDR3 nucleotides read TGTGCCAGCGGCGGTCTAGCGGGACGCGGGGAGCTGTTTTTT.